The 18 T cell receptor beta chains given below trace back to one sample, sequenced in a study of cytomegalovirus exposure and HLA in healthy donors. Vbeta (60) and Jbeta (13) primers were used in the PCR. TCRdb's copy holds only in-frame clones and misses some; the assay was immunoSEQ multiplex PCR. The sample records 200,000 to 250,000 clones, 82% being singletons. Sequencing used PBMCs. The receptors shown here come from a woman aged 40 to 50 in good health and CMV-seronegative.

This clone has a single count. The rearrangement joins TRBV7-8 to TRBJ2-3; 10 bases are a match to TRBD2. From germline, CDR1 is SGHVS and CDR2 FQNEAQ. There are 16 residues in the CDR3. V trimming: 3 bases; J trimming: 0 bases; junction bases outside the gene matches: 3. CDR3 region: CASSLGLARSTDTQYF. The DNA for the CDR3 is TGTGCCAGCAGCTTGGGACTAGCGAGAAGCACAGATACGCAGTATTTT.

This clone has just one count. This chain uses TRBV27 with TRBJ2-2; TRBD1 might be the D (8 bases). Germline CDR1 MNHEY, CDR2 SMNVEV (reference sequence). Trimming took off 3 bases at V and 1 base at J, with 15 bases between the two ends. The CDR3 extends over 17 amino acids. CDR3: CASSFWTGRGNTGELFF. The CDR3 region has the DNA TGTGCCAGCAGTTTTTGGACAGGGAGGGGGAACACCGGGGAGCTGTTTTTT.

The chain recombines TRBV19 with TRBJ1-3; the D is unclear. Germline V gene sequence: CDR1 LNHDA, CDR2 SQIVND (reference sequence). This CDR3 has 15 amino acids. V was clipped by 3 bases and J by 3 bases, with 12 bases between them. This CDR3 is CASSITEGGGNTIYF. The CDR3 DNA reads TGTGCCAGTAGTATCACAGAGGGAGGTGGAAACACCATATATTTT.

The chain has TRBV28 and TRBJ1-1, with TRBD1 as a possible D gene (5 bases). Germline-derived CDR1 and CDR2 are MDHEN and SYDVKM. V was trimmed by 5 bases and J by 7 bases, leaving 14 bases between them. The CDR3 has 13 residues. The CDR3 loop is CASSRDSVGEAFF. The CDR3 DNA reads TGTGCCAGCAGTCGGGACTCAGTGGGTGAAGCTTTCTTT. The full variable domain, completed using reference TRBV28 and TRBJ1-1, is DVKVTQSSRYLVKRTGEKVFLECVQDMDHENMFWYRQDPGLGLRLIYFSYDVKMKEKGDIPEGYSVSREKKERFSLILESASTNQTSMYLCASSRDSVGEAFFGQGTRLTVV.

The chain employs TRBV5-1 and TRBJ2-1; 9 bases agree with TRBD2. CDR3 length: 15 residues. V shed 4 bases, J shed 13 bases, and the junction held 15 bases outside the gene matches. In germline, CDR1 is SGHRS, CDR2 YFSETQ. DNA of the CDR3: TGCGCCAGCAGCCTCGGTGGTAGCGGGAGTGATAGACAGTTCTTC. Translation gives CASSLGGSGSDRQFF.

The chain combines TRBV5-1 with TRBJ2-1, with 16 bases that match TRBD2. V lost 2 bases, J lost 6 bases, and 5 bases stayed unmatched. CDR1 and CDR2 from the germline V gene are SGHRS and YFSETQ. This CDR3 spans 17 amino acids. CDR3 nucleotides: TGCGCCAGCAGCTTCCCGGGACTAGCGGGAGGGTTCAATGAGCAGTTCTTC. Its protein is CASSFPGLAGGFNEQFF.

The V and J genes are TRBV29-1 and TRBJ2-5, with 7 positions matching TRBD1. This CDR3 is built from 14 residues. The germline gives CDR1 SQVTM, CDR2 ANQGSEA. Trimming took 4 bases from V and 2 from J; bases not matched to a gene: 7. In nucleotides, the CDR3 is TGCAGCGTTGGGAAGACAGGGACACAAGAGACCCAGTACTTC. Translated, it gives CSVGKTGTQETQYF.

This rearrangement joins TRBV29-1 to TRBJ2-1; TRBD1 matches at 7 bases. CDR3 length: 17 residues. Germline assignment: CDR1 SQVTM and CDR2 ANQGSEA. V was pared by 2 bases and J by 8 bases, with 18 bases of the junction left unmatched. The CDR3 DNA reads as TGCAGCGTTGAAAGAAGTGGGTACAGGGGTGGAAACCATGAGCAGTTCTTC. Protein: CSVERSGYRGGNHEQFF.

The rearrangement links TRBV4-2 to TRBJ2-1; TRBD2 agrees at 8 bases. CDR1 is LGHNA, CDR2 YNFKEQ, per germline. This CDR3 is built from 15 residues. J was trimmed by 8 bases and V by 1 base; bases with no gene match: 7. CDR3 coding DNA: TGTGCCAGCAGCCAAGGAGTAGTAGCGGGATATGAGCAGTTCTTC. Its protein product is CASSQGVVAGYEQFF.

The V gene is TRBV28, the J gene TRBJ2-7; D might be TRBD1 (5 bases). The CDR3 loop spans 14 amino acids. The ends were cut back, 6 bases at V and 2 bases at J, with 14 bases in the middle. Per germline, CDR1 MDHEN and CDR2 SYDVKM. CDR3 DNA: TGTGCCAGCAGCTTCCCTGACAGCGCCTACGAGCAGTACTTC. It encodes CASSFPDSAYEQYF.

The chain couples TRBV11-3 to TRBJ2-5; TRBD2 is a possible D gene (6 bases). CDR3 length: 14 amino acids. The V end lost 4 bases, the J end lost 3 bases, and 12 bases lay between the germline ends. The germline gives CDR1 SGHNT, CDR2 YENEEA. The chain's CDR3 is CASSSGGAEETQYF. CDR3 in DNA: TGTGCCAGCAGCTCGGGCGGGGCCGAAGAGACCCAGTACTTC. The entire variable domain, with the rest obtained from reference TRBV11-3 and TRBJ2-5, is as follows: EAGVVQSPRYKIIEKKQPVAFWCNPISGHNTLYWYLQNLGQGPELLIRYENEEAVDDSQLPKDRFSAERLKGVDSTLKIQPAELGDSAVYLCASSSGGAEETQYFGPGTRLLVL.

The gene calls are TRBV9 and TRBJ2-1, with D possibly TRBD2 on 6 matching bases. From germline, CDR1 is SGDLS and CDR2 YYNGEE. The germline V and J ends were trimmed by 3 bases and 12 bases, with 16 bases remaining between them. The CDR3 consists of 13 residues. The CDR3 DNA reads as TGTGCCAGCAGCGATTTAGCGGAACGCCGGCAGTTCTTC. It specifies CASSDLAERRQFF.

The chain carries TRBV19 and TRBJ2-5; possible D gene TRBD2, 6 bases. The V gene lost 6 bases and the J gene lost 5 bases, with 22 bases spanning the gap. CDR1 LNHDA and CDR2 SQIVND come from the germline V gene (reference sequence). The CDR3 has 16 amino acids. CDR3 region: CASREITEGRVETQYF. CDR3 DNA: TGTGCCAGTAGGGAAATAACGGAGGGCCGAGTGGAGACCCAGTACTTC.

This clone was observed once. V usage is TRBV2 and J usage is TRBJ1-4, with TRBD1 identical over 8 bases. CDR1 is SNHLY and CDR2 is FYNNEI in the germline V gene. V shed 6 bases, J shed 7 bases, and the junction held 7 bases outside the gene matches. This CDR3 is 14 amino acids long. CDR3 nucleotides: TGTGCCAGCAGCGCAACAGGGGGGGGTGAAAAACTGTTTTTT. It specifies CASSATGGGEKLFF.

This clone was counted a few times. V usage is TRBV4-1 and J usage is TRBJ1-1; 7 bases line up with TRBD1. The CDR3 is 15 residues long. Germline assignment: CDR1 MGHRA and CDR2 YSYEKL. Trimming cost V 2 bases and J 1 base; bases outside gene matches: 4. The CDR3, as DNA: TGCGCCAGCAGCCAATCTGGGACAGCGAACACTGAAGCTTTCTTT. It codes for CASSQSGTANTEAFF.

V usage is TRBV18 and J usage is TRBJ1-2; 8 bases align to TRBD1. This CDR3 comprises 14 residues. The germline V gene encodes CDR1 KGHSH and CDR2 LQKENI. V trimming: 2 bases; J trimming: 4 bases; junction bases outside the gene matches: 3. The CDR3 coding sequence is TGTGCCAGCTCACCAACAGGGGGTGGCTATGGCTACACCTTC. This encodes CASSPTGGGYGYTF.

The V gene is TRBV6-5, the J gene TRBJ2-3; the match to TRBD1 covers 7 bases. Germline assignment: CDR1 MNHEY and CDR2 SVGAGI. The CDR3 loop spans 16 amino acids. The V and J ends lost 0 bases and 0 bases, in that order; junction bases with no gene match: 3. CDR3 sequence reads: CASSYSGQTSTDTQYF. The CDR3 DNA sequence: TGTGCCAGCAGTTACTCGGGACAGACTAGCACAGATACGCAGTATTTT.

The chain is built from TRBV2 and TRBJ1-1, with D unresolved. The CDR3 runs 12 residues. The V and J ends lost 6 bases and 1 base respectively, with 6 bases between them. Germline V gives CDR1 SNHLY, CDR2 FYNNEI. The CDR3 reads CASRGGNTEAFF. DNA of the CDR3: TGTGCCAGCAGGGGAGGGAACACTGAAGCTTTCTTT.